The entry below describes one T cell receptor beta chain. Libraries were prepared by immunoSEQ multiplex PCR; TCRdb keeps only in-frame clonotypes and omits some of them. The repertoire holds about 120,000 clones, with approximately 87% as singletons. This entry is derived from a study of blood T cell repertoires in COVID-19. In the study overall: Specimens from acute and convalescent COVID-19 originated in the United States, Italy and Spain.

Trimming shortened V by 0 bases and J by 11 bases, and 17 bases separated the two germline ends. Germline values: CDR1 SGHKS, CDR2 YYEKEE (reference sequence). The CDR3 loop spans 14 amino acids. The sequence came from a woman aged 45 to 65 with acute or convalescent COVID-19. This chain joins TRBV5-5 and TRBJ1-1; no firm D call. Material: peripheral blood. The chain's CDR3 is CASSLGEGQVSAFF. In DNA form, the CDR3 reads TGTGCCAGCAGCTTGGGGGAGGGCCAGGTCAGTGCTTTCTTT.